This T cell receptor (beta chain) was recorded in a study of blood T cell repertoires in COVID-19. With 3 bases removed from V and 13 bases from J, the gap between germline ends came to 18 bases. Germline V gives CDR1 ENHRY, CDR2 SYGVKD. This CDR3 spans 13 amino acids. Per the original methods: Amplified reference gene primers provided the basis for estimating nucleated cell counts. The assay was immunoSEQ multiplex PCR, and TCRdb's table has in-frame clones only and misses some. That table furnishes V, J and clone size, whereas the DNA furnished D and trimming. The repertoire has about 300,000 clones, 85% of them found once; the top ten carry 2.5%.

The TCR was taken from a woman aged 45-65 years who had recovered from COVID-19. The chain joins TRBV10-3 to TRBJ1-2, with D perhaps matching TRBD1 (5 bases). The material sequenced was PBMCs or T cells enriched from blood (not recorded which). CDR3 DNA: TGTGCCATCAGTGATTTAGTCCAGGGAGGATTCACCTTC. Protein product: CAISDLVQGGFTF.